This T cell receptor beta chain was sequenced during a study of CD8 T cells in Susac syndrome. Study-wide points: Regarding the TCR sequencing and HLA analysis, the study admitted that a relatively small number of individuals were involved.

Germline-derived CDR1 and CDR2 are DFQATT and SNEGSKA (reference sequence). V lost 3 bases and J 5 bases, leaving 8 bases between the germline ends. This CDR3 comprises 12 residues. CD8+ and CD4+ T cells from blood underwent TCR beta sequencing, which was carried out in a high-throughput format. As regards this clonotype: Its antigen remains unidentified.

A quantity of 0.5 to 1 ug RNA underwent reverse transcription using random hexamers. TCRdb itself ran the immunoSEQ multiplex PCR reads through MiXCR, one entry per CDR3 protein. The data show around 160,000 distinct CDR3 sequences, with around 94% seen just once and roughly 0.13% held by the top ten. V is TRBV20-1 and J is TRBJ2-1; no clear D. Sequences were obtained from CD4+ T cells from PBMCs. The receptor was isolated from a human donor in good health. Written as DNA, the CDR3 is TGCAGTGCTAGTTGGCAGCACAATGAGCAGTTCTTC. The encoded protein is CSASWQHNEQFF.